This T cell receptor (beta chain) was identified in a study of shared clonotypes between healthy human individuals. Study results and limitations: Relative to their counterparts shared across all four donors, non-shared clonotypes exhibited diminished generation probabilities.

The data were produced by immunoSEQ multiplex PCR, yet TCRdb's version contains in-frame clones alone and is incomplete. This sample has over a million clones, with around 78% found just once. This clone has more than one count but fewer than ten. Antigen: not known. A much larger clone sits a single nucleotide away, making a read error possible. The CDR3 spans 11 residues. In germline, CDR1 is SEHNR, CDR2 FQNEAQ (reference sequence). Trimming took off 2 bases at V and 5 bases at J, with 1 base between the two ends. The chain has TRBV7-9 and TRBJ2-1; D uncertain. Sequencing used memory CD4+ T cells from PBMCs. The subset here: CD45RA-negative fraction. The sequence was obtained from a man aged 18 to 29 in good health. Some clones in this sample may be carry-over from other donors' samples. The CDR3, as DNA: TGTGCCAGCAGCTTAAACAATGAGCAGTTCTTC. It specifies CASSLNNEQFF.